The source of this TCR beta chain is a study of T cell responses to AZD1222 COVID-19 vaccine. Findings and caveats of the study: The donors showed a predominance of white British ancestry and of females, with possible underestimation of clonal diversity. The span of vaccine-associated CD4 TCRs extended across spike, with dominance at 160-218 and 743-854.

The germline V gene has CDR1 SGHRS and CDR2 YFSETQ. There are 13 residues in the CDR3. The ends were cut back, 1 base at V and 4 bases at J, with 8 bases in the middle. Details on this clone: Its antigen is not identified.

The protocol was immunoSEQ multiplex PCR, while the TCRdb copy is restricted to in-frame clones and leaves out a portion. The table lists about 110,000 clones, approximately 90% of them singletons. The receptor comes from an adult in good health. The rearrangement uses TRBV5-1 and TRBJ1-2; D is uncertain. Here the sequenced sample was peripheral blood, taken on day 0 of MenACWY control vaccination. CDR3 sequence (DNA): TGCGCCAGCAGCTTGTCGGCGGGCTATGGCTACACCTTC. This encodes CASSLSAGYGYTF. Full variable domain (missing parts from reference TRBV5-1 and TRBJ1-2): KAGVTQTPRYLIKTRGQQVTLSCSPISGHRSVSWYQQTPGQGLQFLFEYFSETQRNKGNFPGRFSGRQFSNSRSEMNVSTLELGDSALYLCASSLSAGYGYTFGSGTRLTVV.